One TCR beta chain is described in this entry. Profiling relied on immunoSEQ multiplex PCR, and the TCRdb table lists in-frame clones only, not all of them. Seen here are nearly 350,000 clones, 75% to 90% observed once, and the top ten hold just under 6.5%. The data were obtained in a study of blood T cell repertoires in COVID-19. Sequenced input: peripheral blood. The receptor comes from a woman in her forties or fifties with COVID-19, enrolled during active disease.

CDR3 in amino acids: CASSGTGETYEQYF. In DNA, the CDR3 is TGCGCCAGTTCGGGGACAGGCGAAACCTACGAGCAGTACTTC. The V gene is TRBV5-1, the J gene TRBJ2-7, with 8 bases aligning to TRBD1. CDR3 length: 14 amino acids. Trimming removed 8 bases from V and 2 bases from J; junction bases left unmatched: 9. Per the germline V gene, CDR1 is SGHRS and CDR2 is YFSETQ.